Listed here are 10 T cell receptor beta chains from one sample, sequenced in a study of T cells expressing NK-cell markers. From the 5' RACE reads, TCRdb lists one entry per CDR3 protein and no DNA. The sample has hundreds of thousands of distinct CDR3 sequences. The sequencing sample was made of blood T cells: a sorted CD56 or NKG2C T cell subset, CD4+ or CD8+ T cells, or bulk PBMC T cells (not recorded which). These receptors originate from a young man in good health.

The chain uses TRBV12-5 and TRBJ1-1; TCRdb calls TRBD1, which cannot be checked without DNA. This CDR3 has 13 residues. CDR1 is LGHNT, CDR2 FRNRAP, per germline. CDR3 residues: CASEGQTNTEAFF. The entire variable domain, with the rest obtained from reference TRBV12-5 and TRBJ1-1, is as follows: DARVTQTPRHKVTEMGQEVTMRCQPILGHNTVFWYRQTMMQGLELLAYFRNRAPLDDSGMPKDRFSAEMPDATLATLKIQPSEPRDSAVYFCASEGQTNTEAFFGQGTRLTVV.

V gene TRBV24-1 combines with J gene TRBJ2-3; the TCRdb call, TRBD1, lacks DNA for checking. The V gene's germline CDR1 is KGHDR and CDR2 SFDVKD. The CDR3 has 13 amino acids. The CDR3 sequence: CATSAQGPDTQYF.

The genes are TRBV25-1 and TRBJ1-1; TCRdb indicates TRBD1, and absent DNA this call remains unverified. The length of the CDR3 is 16 residues. Looked up from germline, CDR1 is MGHDK and CDR2 is SYGVNS. CDR3 protein: CASSEGGTGGFAEAFF.

The V and J genes are TRBV4-3 and TRBJ2-7; the D call from TCRdb, TRBD1, cannot be confirmed without DNA. Germline CDR1 is LGHNA and CDR2 is YSLEER. The length of the CDR3 is 15 residues. CDR3 region: CASSRVQGALGEQYF.

V is TRBV5-1 and J is TRBJ2-3. CDR1 SGHRS and CDR2 YFSETQ come from the germline V gene. The CDR3 has 15 residues. CDR3 loop: CASSQLTGGTDTQYF. The entire variable domain, with the rest obtained from reference TRBV5-1 and TRBJ2-3, is as follows: KAGVTQTPRYLIKTRGQQVTLSCSPISGHRSVSWYQQTPGQGLQFLFEYFSETQRNKGNFPGRFSGRQFSNSRSEMNVSTLELGDSALYLCASSQLTGGTDTQYFGPGTRLTVL.

The chain is built from TRBV4-1 and TRBJ1-5; with no DNA, the TCRdb D assignment of TRBD1 cannot be verified. This CDR3 contains 16 residues. Germline lookup yields CDR1 MGHRA and CDR2 YSYEKL. The CDR3 protein is CASSQGQGIEGQPQHF.

This sequence joins TRBV9 and TRBJ1-2. Germline V gene lookup returns CDR1 SGDLS and CDR2 YYNGEE. The CDR3 runs to 15 residues. This CDR3 is CASSVGGGSNYGYTF.

The genes are TRBV10-3 and TRBJ2-3. The CDR3 spans 12 residues. Germline V gives CDR1 ENHRY, CDR2 SYGVKD. The chain's CDR3 is CAVGIDTDTQYF.

The V call is TRBV7-8, the J call TRBJ2-1; as DNA is missing, the TRBD2 call by TCRdb cannot be tested. Germline CDR1 SGHVS, CDR2 FQNEAQ. The CDR3 is made up of 17 amino acids. The CDR3 is CASSPRPRGSSYNEQFF. The whole variable domain, filled in from reference TRBV7-8 and TRBJ2-1, reads GAGVSQSPRYKVAKRGQDVALRCDPISGHVSLFWYQQALGQGPEFLTYFQNEAQLDKSGLPSDRFFAERPEGSVSTLKIQRTQQEDSAVYLCASSPRPRGSSYNEQFFGPGTRLTVL.

The V gene is TRBV6-1, the J gene TRBJ2-4; TCRdb picks TRBD2, but there is no DNA to check that call. CDR1 is MNHNS, CDR2 SASEGT, per germline. The length of the CDR3 is 15 residues. CDR3 protein: CASSLGRGGKAIQYF.